These 9 T cell receptor beta chains were all obtained from the same sample, sequenced in a study of T cells in Graves' hyperthyroidism and ophthalmopathy. TCR beta CDR3 regions were amplified from RNA. TCR CDR3 regions were first amplified by RT-PCR with HTBI primers. TCRdb re-called the multiplex PCR reads with MiXCR, one entry per CDR3 protein. The top ten hold approximately 14% of the sample, which has about 560,000 distinct CDR3 sequences, roughly 15% seen once. The sample was blood. Source of these receptors: a woman between 35 and 50 years old with Graves' hyperthyroidism.

Ten or more counts support this clonotype. The rearrangement links TRBV20-1 to TRBJ2-1, with D possibly TRBD2 on 6 matching bases. V lost 7 bases to trimming and J lost 4 bases, with 17 bases between them. CDR1 is DFQATT, CDR2 SNEGSKA, per germline (reference sequence). This CDR3 is built from 14 residues. For the CDR3, the DNA is TGCAGTGTTAATGGCGGGACCTCTTACAATGAGCAGTTCTTC. This encodes CSVNGGTSYNEQFF.

The chain employs TRBV5-4 and TRBJ2-3; D may match TRBD1 or TRBD2 (5 bases each). CDR1 and CDR2 from the germline V gene are SGHNT and YYREEE (reference sequence). There are 16 residues in the CDR3. Trimming removed 7 bases from V and 1 base from J, with 19 bases in between. The CDR3 DNA sequence: TGTGCCAGCCTGACGGGACCGGGCGCTGGCACAGATACGCAGTATTTT. This codes for CASLTGPGAGTDTQYF.

The chain recombines TRBV9 with TRBJ1-5; D unresolved. Germline V gene lookup returns CDR1 SGDLS and CDR2 YYNGEE. Between the trimmed V and J ends, which lost 1 base and 0 bases, there was a span of 8 bases. The CDR3 has 15 residues. The CDR3 bases are TGTGCCAGCAGCGTATCCCCTGATAGCAATCAGCCCCAGCATTTT. It encodes CASSVSPDSNQPQHF.

This clonotype was recorded at least ten times. The chain carries TRBV7-2 and TRBJ2-5, with D perhaps TRBD2 (5 bases). V dropped 2 bases and J dropped 0 bases, with 10 bases sitting between them. The CDR3 runs 15 residues. Germline CDR1 and CDR2: SGHTA and FQGNSA. The CDR3 loop is CASSLFGEYQETQYF. CDR3 sequence (DNA): TGTGCCAGCAGCTTATTCGGGGAATACCAAGAGACCCAGTACTTC.

This clonotype was observed a handful of times. V usage is TRBV4-1 and J usage is TRBJ2-7; D possibly corresponds to TRBD2 (6 bases). Trimming left V 5 bases short and J 2 bases short, with 10 bases between. CDR1 and CDR2 (germline): MGHRA, YSYEKL. This CDR3 has 13 residues. The CDR3 spells CASSGGSAYEQYF. In nucleotides, the CDR3 is TGCGCCAGCAGCGGAGGGTCGGCCTACGAGCAGTACTTC.

The chain links TRBV12-3 or TRBV12-4 to TRBJ1-5; D is unresolved. This CDR3 is 13 amino acids long. V dropped 3 bases and J dropped 6 bases, with 9 bases sitting between them. This CDR3 is CASSFTDGQPQHF. The DNA of the CDR3 is TGTGCCAGCAGTTTTACAGACGGTCAGCCCCAGCATTTT.

This clonotype was observed at least ten times. The J gene is TRBJ1-2, the V gene TRBV27; D may be TRBD1 (5 bases). The V end lost 7 bases, the J end lost 8 bases, and 20 bases lay between the germline ends. CDR3 length equals 14 residues. Germline CDR1 MNHEY, CDR2 SMNVEV (reference sequence). In nucleotides, the CDR3 is TGTGCCAGCAAAATGGGGGGGGGACCGGAAGGCTACACCTTC. It yields the protein CASKMGGGPEGYTF.

There are many counts of this clonotype. The rearrangement joins TRBV12-3 or TRBV12-4 to TRBJ2-7, with D hard to call. The V and J ends lost 6 bases and 2 bases respectively, with 14 bases between them. The CDR3 spans 14 residues. The CDR3, as DNA: TGTGCCAGCAGCCCTACCTACAGTCCCTACGAGCAGTACTTC. Residues: CASSPTYSPYEQYF.

There are many counts of this clonotype. The V gene is TRBV18, the J gene TRBJ1-1; D unresolved. V lost 1 base and J 0 bases, leaving 3 bases between the germline ends. Germline CDR1 reads KGHSH; CDR2 reads LQKENI. This CDR3 region has 13 residues. CDR3 nucleotides: TGTGCCAGCTCACCACGGGTGAACACTGAAGCTTTCTTT. Residues: CASSPRVNTEAFF.